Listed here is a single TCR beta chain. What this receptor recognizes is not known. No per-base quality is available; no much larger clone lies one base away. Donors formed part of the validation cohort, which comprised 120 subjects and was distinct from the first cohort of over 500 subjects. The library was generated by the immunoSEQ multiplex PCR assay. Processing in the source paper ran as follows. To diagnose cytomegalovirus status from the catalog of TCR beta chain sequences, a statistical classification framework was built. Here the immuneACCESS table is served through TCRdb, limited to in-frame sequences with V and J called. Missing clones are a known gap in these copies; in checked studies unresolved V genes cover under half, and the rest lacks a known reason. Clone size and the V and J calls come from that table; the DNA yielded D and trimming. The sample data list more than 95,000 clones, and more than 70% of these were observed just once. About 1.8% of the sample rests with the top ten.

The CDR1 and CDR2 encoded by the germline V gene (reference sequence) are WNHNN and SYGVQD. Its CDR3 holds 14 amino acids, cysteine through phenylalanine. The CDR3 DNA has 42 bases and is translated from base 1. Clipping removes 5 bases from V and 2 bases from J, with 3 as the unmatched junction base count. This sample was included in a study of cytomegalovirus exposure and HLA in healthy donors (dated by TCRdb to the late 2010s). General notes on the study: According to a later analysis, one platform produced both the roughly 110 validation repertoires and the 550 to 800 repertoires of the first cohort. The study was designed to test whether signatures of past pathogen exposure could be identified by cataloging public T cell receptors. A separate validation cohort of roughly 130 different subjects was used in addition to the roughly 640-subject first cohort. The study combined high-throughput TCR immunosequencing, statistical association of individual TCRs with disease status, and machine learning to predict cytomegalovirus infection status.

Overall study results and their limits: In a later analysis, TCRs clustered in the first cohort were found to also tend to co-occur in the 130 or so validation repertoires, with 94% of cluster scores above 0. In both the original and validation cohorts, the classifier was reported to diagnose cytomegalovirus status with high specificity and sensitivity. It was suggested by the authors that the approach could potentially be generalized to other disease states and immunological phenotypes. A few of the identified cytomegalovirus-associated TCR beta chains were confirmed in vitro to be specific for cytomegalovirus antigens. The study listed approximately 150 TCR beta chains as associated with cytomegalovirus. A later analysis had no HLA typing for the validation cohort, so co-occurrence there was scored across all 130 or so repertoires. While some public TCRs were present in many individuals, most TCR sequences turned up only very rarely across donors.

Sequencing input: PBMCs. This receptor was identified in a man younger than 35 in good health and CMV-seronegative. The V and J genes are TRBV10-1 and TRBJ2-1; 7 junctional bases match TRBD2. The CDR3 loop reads CASSKAGAYNEQFF. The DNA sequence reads TGCGCCAGCAGTAAGGCGGGGGCCTACAATGAGCAGTTCTTC.